The 22 T cell receptor beta chains below all came from one sample that was sequenced in a study of blood T cell repertoires in COVID-19. Some clones are missing from TCRdb's copy, which holds only in-frame ones; the method was immunoSEQ multiplex PCR. The sample lists roughly 200,000 clones, roughly nine tenths occurring once. The sample comprised PBMCs or T cells enriched from blood (not recorded which). These receptors came from a woman aged 40 to 50 with acute COVID-19.

This rearrangement joins TRBV12-1 to TRBJ2-5; no check of the table's D call, TRBD2, against the DNA was made. TRBV12-1 is a pseudogene segment. The CDR3 totals 17 residues. In DNA, the CDR3 is TGTGCCAGCAGCCTCAGAGGTAGCGGGAGGGCCGGAGAGACCCAGTACTTC. This sequence encodes CASSLRGSGRAGETQYF.

Regarding this clone: Mismatch with germline at one junction end may stem from a read error. The J gene is TRBJ2-3, the V gene TRBV11-1; weak D call: TRBD1 (5 bases). The CDR3 is 15 residues long. Germline values: CDR1 SGHAT, CDR2 FQDESV (reference sequence). The chain's CDR3 is CASTLGVTGTDTQYF. The CDR3 DNA reads as TGTGCCAGCACCTTAGGGGTGACAGGCACAGATACGCAGTATTTT.

The V gene is TRBV7-2, the J gene TRBJ2-1, with 10 bases fitting TRBD2. J gave up 4 bases and V 0 bases, and 6 bases lay outside the gene matches. The germline gives CDR1 SGHTA, CDR2 FQGNSA. This CDR3 spans 17 amino acids. The DNA of the CDR3 is TGTGCCAGCAGCTTAGCGCGTTGGACTAGCGGATACAATGAGCAGTTCTTC. Translating it yields CASSLARWTSGYNEQFF.

The rearrangement uses TRBV19 and TRBJ2-4; 11 positions match TRBD1. Trimming removed 5 bases from V and 1 base from J; junction bases left unmatched: 1. This CDR3 region has 15 residues. The V gene's germline CDR1 is LNHDA and CDR2 SQIVND (reference sequence). This CDR3 reads CASSGTGGAKNIQYF. CDR3 nucleotides: TGTGCCAGTAGTGGGACAGGGGGGGCCAAAAACATTCAGTACTTC.

V usage is TRBV12-3 or TRBV12-4 and J usage is TRBJ1-1, with D possibly matching TRBD1 (5 bases). The V and J ends lost 6 bases and 4 bases respectively, with 9 bases between them. This CDR3 spans 12 amino acids. CDR3: CASSPGGTEAFF. The CDR3 nucleotides read TGTGCCAGCAGCCCCGGGGGCACTGAAGCTTTCTTT.

The chain has TRBV19 and TRBJ2-1, with a possible D match to TRBD2 (5 bases). Trimming shortened V by 3 bases and J by 5 bases, and 23 bases separated the two germline ends. Germline V gene sequence: CDR1 LNHDA, CDR2 SQIVND (reference sequence). The CDR3 contains 18 residues. The CDR3 coding sequence is TGTGCCAGTAGTATCGGGCCCCCCCCGGGAACCCACCACAATGAGCAGTTCTTC. This codes for CASSIGPPPGTHHNEQFF.

The chain employs TRBV10-3 and TRBJ1-2; tentative D call: TRBD1 (5 bases). Germline V gives CDR1 ENHRY, CDR2 SYGVKD. Trimming left V 8 bases short and J 7 bases short, with 11 bases between. CDR3 length equals 11 residues. CDR3 residues: CAIHGGFGYTF. The CDR3 coding sequence is TGTGCCATCCACGGGGGATTTGGCTACACCTTC.

The V and J genes are TRBV6-5 and TRBJ2-5; 11 bases align to TRBD1. V lost 3 bases and J lost 4; bases outside the gene matches: 4. The CDR3 length is 15 residues. Germline CDR1 and CDR2: MNHEY and SVGAGI. DNA of the CDR3: TGTGCCAGCAGTTATGGGACAGGGGGAACAGAGACCCAGTACTTC. This encodes CASSYGTGGTETQYF.

This sequence joins TRBV4-3 and TRBJ2-7, with TRBD2 identical over 11 bases. CDR1 and CDR2 (germline): LGHNA, YSLEER. Trimming cost V 0 bases and J 6 bases; bases outside gene matches: 7. This CDR3 comprises 16 residues. CDR3 nucleotides: TGCGCCAGCAGCCAAGAATCCCTAGCGGGAGGTGGCGAGCAGTACTTC. As protein: CASSQESLAGGGEQYF.

V is TRBV10-3 and J is TRBJ1-5, with D uncertain. Germline CDR1 is ENHRY and CDR2 is SYGVKD. The CDR3 is 17 amino acids. Trimming cost V 0 bases and J 0 bases, with 12 bases left between them. CDR3 coding DNA: TGTGCCATCAGTGAGTCGAGAGGCCGGAATAGCAATCAGCCCCAGCATTTT. Protein sequence: CAISESRGRNSNQPQHF.

This clone was seen once. The gene calls are TRBV29-1 and TRBJ1-1; D call uncertain. Germline loops: CDR1 SQVTM, CDR2 ANQGSEA. CDR3 length: 15 amino acids. Trimming removed 0 bases from V and 3 bases from J, with 14 bases in between. CDR3 DNA sequence: TGCAGCGTTGAAGATCTCCGGGAATGGGACACTGAAGCTTTCTTT. It codes for CSVEDLREWDTEAFF.

V usage is TRBV18 and J usage is TRBJ1-2, with TRBD1 matching 10 bases. Germline V CDR1 and CDR2: KGHSH, LQKENI. This CDR3 region has 13 residues. After removal of 4 bases from V and 6 bases from J, the junction contained 2 bases not matched to a gene. The CDR3 DNA is TGTGCCAGCTCACGAGGACAGGGGGATGGCTACACCTTC. It specifies CASSRGQGDGYTF.

V gene TRBV4-1 combines with J gene TRBJ2-5; TRBD2 agrees at 8 bases. J lost 0 bases, V lost 3 bases, and 6 bases had no gene match. The CDR3 loop spans 16 amino acids. CDR1 is MGHRA and CDR2 is YSYEKL in the germline V gene. Written as DNA, the CDR3 is TGCGCCAGCAGCCAGTCCACGGGAGGGTACCAAGAGACCCAGTACTTC. It codes for CASSQSTGGYQETQYF.

This chain connects TRBV3-1 (or the pseudogene TRBV3-2) to TRBJ2-4; possibly TRBD1 for D (7 bases). Looked up from germline, CDR1 is LGHDT and CDR2 is YNNKEL (reference sequence). This CDR3 comprises 16 residues. Trimming removed 2 bases at V and 6 bases at J, with 17 bases between. The DNA of the CDR3 is TGTGCCAGCAGCCAATATTGGAGGGGGCATGGAAACATTCAGTACTTC. Protein product: CASSQYWRGHGNIQYF.

The rearrangement joins TRBV5-1 to TRBJ2-3; TRBD2 agrees at 12 bases. V shed 3 bases and J 1 base; nucleotides not matched to a gene: 3. Germline CDR1 and CDR2: SGHRS and YFSETQ. The CDR3 length is 16 residues. CDR3 in DNA: TGCGCCAGCAGCTCCCGGACTAGCGGGGGCACAGATACGCAGTATTTT. This codes for CASSSRTSGGTDTQYF.

This chain uses TRBV24-1 with TRBJ2-2; 9 nucleotides line up with TRBD1. The germline V gene encodes CDR1 KGHDR and CDR2 SFDVKD. V was clipped by 4 bases and J by 5 bases; unmatched bases: 7. The CDR3 runs 16 residues. CDR3 residues: CATSDVRDRDTGELFF. DNA of the CDR3: TGTGCCACCAGTGACGTACGGGACAGGGATACCGGGGAGCTGTTTTTT.

The chain employs TRBV4-1 and TRBJ1-2; weak D call: TRBD1 (5 bases). The germline V gene has CDR1 MGHRA and CDR2 YSYEKL. This CDR3 comprises 13 residues. The V and J ends lost 1 base and 8 bases respectively, with 11 bases between them. The CDR3 loop is CASSQVGGVGYTF. The CDR3 DNA sequence: TGCGCCAGCAGCCAAGTGGGGGGGGTCGGCTACACCTTC.

The chain is built from TRBV7-9 and TRBJ1-2; 8 bases fit TRBD1. This CDR3 comprises 15 residues. Trimming cost V 3 bases and J 3 bases; bases outside gene matches: 6. The germline V gene has CDR1 SEHNR and CDR2 FQNEAQ (reference sequence). CDR3 residues: CASSFRTGKDYGYTF. CDR3 coding DNA: TGTGCCAGCAGCTTTAGGACAGGGAAGGACTATGGCTACACCTTC.

The rearrangement uses TRBV20-1 and TRBJ2-5; no firm D call. V lost 3 bases and J 8 bases, leaving 13 bases between the germline ends. Germline values: CDR1 DFQATT, CDR2 SNEGSKA (reference sequence). The CDR3 extends over 12 amino acids. CDR3: CSASFRSGTQYF. The CDR3 DNA reads as TGCAGTGCTAGTTTCCGGAGTGGAACCCAGTACTTC.

The rearrangement uses TRBV1 and TRBJ2-3; the table's D gene call, TRBD2, was not cross checked with the DNA. TRBV1 is reported as a pseudogene. The CDR3 extends over 17 amino acids. CDR3 in amino acids: CTSSQGLAGVCTDTQYF. The CDR3 region has the DNA TGCACCAGCAGCCAAGGTCTAGCGGGAGTATGTACAGATACGCAGTATTTT.

The rearrangement links TRBV28 to TRBJ1-5; D call uncertain. With 2 bases removed from V and 0 bases from J, the gap between germline ends came to 8 bases. The germline V gene has CDR1 MDHEN and CDR2 SYDVKM. The CDR3 sequence is 15 residues long. The CDR3 DNA follows: TGTGCCAGCAGTTTACCCGGGTATAGCAATCAGCCCCAGCATTTT. Residues: CASSLPGYSNQPQHF.

This rearrangement joins TRBV5-4 to TRBJ2-7, with TRBD2 matching 8 bases. This CDR3 is built from 15 residues. Germline values: CDR1 SGHNT, CDR2 YYREEE (reference sequence). The J segment lost 5 bases and the V segment lost 3 bases, leaving 10 bases of the junction unmatched. CDR3 protein: CASSSTREGKNEQYF. CDR3 bases: TGTGCCAGCAGCTCCACCCGGGAGGGTAAGAACGAGCAGTACTTC. The full variable domain, with the rest looked up from reference TRBV5-4 and TRBJ2-7, is ETGVTQSPTHLIKTRGQQVTLRCSSQSGHNTVSWYQQALGQGPQFIFQYYREEENGRGNFPPRFSGLQFPNYSSELNVNALELDDSALYLCASSSTREGKNEQYFGPGTRLTVT.